This TCR beta chain originates from a study of cytomegalovirus exposure and HLA in healthy donors. This CDR3 spans 14 amino acids. Trimming cost V 9 bases and J 2 bases, with 15 bases left between them. CDR1 is WSHSY, CDR2 SAAADI, per germline. PCR amplification relied on 60 Vbeta primers (plus 13 Jbeta primers). Assay: immunoSEQ multiplex PCR; the TCRdb copy retains only in-frame clones and omits some. This sample carries 200,000 to 250,000 clones, about 80% of them seen once, and the ten largest clones take about 0.58%. The TCR originated in a woman aged 40 to 50 in good health and CMV-seronegative. Material for sequencing was PBMCs. This sequence joins TRBV10-2 and TRBJ2-3, with a possible D match to TRBD2 (6 bases). Here the CDR3 reads CASTGAGPTDTQYF. The CDR3 region has the DNA TGCGCCAGTACTGGGGCGGGACCCACAGATACGCAGTATTTT.